The T cell receptor beta chain described here comes from a study of blood T cell repertoires in COVID-19. Study in general: Spain, Italy and the United States supplied samples that represented acute and convalescent COVID-19. From T cells, B-cell-depleted T cells, or PBMCs came the material, which was cDNA or gDNA.

This clone was recorded once. As handled by the study authors: The assay estimated nucleated cells by amplifying reference gene primers. Clones were sequenced by immunoSEQ multiplex PCR, and TCRdb holds only the in-frame ones, with some missing. V, J and clone size derive from that table, while D and trimming were established from the DNA sequence. The sample lists 50,000 to 70,000 clones, more than 80% occurring once. The CDR3 is made up of 15 amino acids. Germline CDR1 LGHDT, CDR2 YNNKEL (reference sequence). Deletions cut 5 bases from V and 0 bases from J, with 11 bases between. The chain employs TRBV3-1 (or the pseudogene TRBV3-2) and TRBJ2-1, with a weak D call TRBD2 (6 bases). Sequencing input: peripheral blood. The source is a woman older than 75 with active COVID-19. CDR3 region: CASSRDSDSYNEQFF. In nucleotides, the CDR3 is TGTGCCAGCAGCAGGGACTCCGACTCCTACAATGAGCAGTTCTTC.